The 10 T cell receptor beta chains given below trace back to one sample, sequenced in a study of blood T cell repertoires in COVID-19. The data were produced by immunoSEQ multiplex PCR, yet TCRdb's version contains in-frame clones alone and is incomplete. The sample comprises a few hundred thousand clones, 88% of which are singletons, and 1.2% rests with the top ten. Sequenced material: PBMCs or T cells enriched from blood (not recorded which). The receptors come from a woman under 30 who had recovered from COVID-19.

The chain uses TRBV3-1 (or the pseudogene TRBV3-2) and TRBJ2-5, with D unresolved. The CDR3 length is 13 residues. The germline gives CDR1 LGHDT, CDR2 YNNKEL (reference sequence). Trimming left V 3 bases short and J 2 bases short, with 7 bases between. CDR3 sequence reads: CASSHLTQETQYF. The CDR3 region has the DNA TGTGCCAGCAGCCATCTCACTCAAGAGACCCAGTACTTC.

The sample holds a few counts of this clone. The genes are TRBV7-3 and TRBJ1-5; the D is unclear. V was clipped by 1 base and J by 5 bases, with 6 bases between them. Germline CDR1 is SGHTA and CDR2 is FQGTGA. This CDR3 has 13 residues. In DNA form, the CDR3 reads TGTGCCAGCAGCTTAAACGGGGATCAGCCCCAGCATTTT. It encodes CASSLNGDQPQHF.

The J gene is TRBJ2-7, the V gene TRBV6-5; the D gene is possibly TRBD2 (6 bases). The V end lost 0 bases, the J end lost 3 bases, and 15 bases lay between the germline ends. The germline V gene encodes CDR1 MNHEY and CDR2 SVGAGI. The CDR3 extends over 16 amino acids. The CDR3 loop is CASSYSYTGGIYEQYF. The DNA of the CDR3 is TGTGCCAGCAGTTACTCGTATACCGGGGGTATCTACGAGCAGTACTTC.

V gene TRBV5-1 combines with J gene TRBJ1-5; TRBD1 agrees at 9 bases. The germline CDR1 and CDR2 sequences are SGHRS and YFSETQ. The ends lost 4 bases at V and 7 bases at J; junction bases unmatched: 6. The CDR3 has 14 amino acids. The CDR3 DNA sequence: TGCGCCAGCAGCGAAGGGACAGGGAGCCAGCCCCAGCATTTT. Protein sequence: CASSEGTGSQPQHF. Filled out from reference TRBV5-1 and TRBJ1-5, the complete variable domain reads KAGVTQTPRYLIKTRGQQVTLSCSPISGHRSVSWYQQTPGQGLQFLFEYFSETQRNKGNFPGRFSGRQFSNSRSEMNVSTLELGDSALYLCASSEGTGSQPQHFGDGTRLSIL.

The V gene is TRBV13, the J gene TRBJ2-5; possibly TRBD1 for D (6 bases). From germline, CDR1 is PRHDT and CDR2 FYEKMQ (reference sequence). Deletions cut 5 bases from V and 4 bases from J, with 20 bases between. The CDR3 contains 16 residues. The CDR3 region is CASSPSQGKGRETQYF. In DNA form, the CDR3 reads TGTGCCAGCAGCCCATCCCAGGGGAAGGGCCGAGAGACCCAGTACTTC.

V usage is TRBV6-2 or TRBV6-3 and J usage is TRBJ2-2; no reliable D call. Germline V gene data show CDR1 as MNHEY and CDR2 as SVGEGT. This CDR3 contains 16 residues. V gave up 2 bases and J gave up 2 bases, with 12 bases separating them. CDR3: CASSYGPAENTGELFF. The CDR3 coding sequence is TGTGCCAGCAGTTACGGGCCGGCAGAAAACACCGGGGAGCTGTTTTTT.

This rearrangement joins TRBV6-5 to TRBJ2-7; TRBD1 aligns across 12 bases. The length of the CDR3 is 15 residues. In germline, CDR1 is MNHEY, CDR2 SVGAGI. Germline trimming cut 2 bases from V and 5 bases from J; bases unmatched to any gene: 4. CDR3 sequence reads: CASSYGGQGANEQYF. CDR3 nucleotide sequence: TGTGCCAGCAGTTACGGGGGACAGGGGGCGAACGAGCAGTACTTC.

The V call is TRBV19, the J call TRBJ1-2, with 7 bases fitting TRBD1. Looked up from germline, CDR1 is LNHDA and CDR2 is SQIVND (reference sequence). The CDR3 spans 13 residues. V was pared by 6 bases and J by 0 bases, with 1 base of the junction left unmatched. The CDR3 DNA reads TGTGCCAGTAGGGGACAGCCTAACTATGGCTACACCTTC. It codes for CASRGQPNYGYTF.

This clone was counted a single time. The V gene is TRBV18, the J gene TRBJ2-3; 8 bases match TRBD1. The CDR3 runs 15 residues. J gave up 1 base and V 5 bases, and 5 bases lay outside the gene matches. Germline loops: CDR1 KGHSH, CDR2 LQKENI. This CDR3 is CASSSTGDRTDTQYF. The CDR3 DNA is TGTGCCAGCTCATCGACAGGGGATCGCACAGATACGCAGTATTTT.

Comment on this clone: A junction boundary mismatches the germline segment, possibly from a read error. Other DNA sequences in the sample encode the same CDR3. The V gene is TRBV11-1, the J gene TRBJ1-2, with unresolved D. The CDR3 length is 12 residues. Germline assignment: CDR1 SGHAT and CDR2 FQDESV (reference sequence). In DNA form, the CDR3 reads TGCGCCAGCAGCTCAGATGAGAGGGCCTACACCTTC. Its translation: CASSSDERAYTF. Looking up the rest from reference TRBV11-1 and TRBJ1-2 gives the full variable domain: EAEVAQSPRYKITEKSQAVAFWCDPISGHATLYWYRQILGQGPELLVQFQDESVVDDSQLPKDRFSAERLKGVDSTLKIQPAELGDSAMYLCASSSDERAYTFGSGTRLTVV.